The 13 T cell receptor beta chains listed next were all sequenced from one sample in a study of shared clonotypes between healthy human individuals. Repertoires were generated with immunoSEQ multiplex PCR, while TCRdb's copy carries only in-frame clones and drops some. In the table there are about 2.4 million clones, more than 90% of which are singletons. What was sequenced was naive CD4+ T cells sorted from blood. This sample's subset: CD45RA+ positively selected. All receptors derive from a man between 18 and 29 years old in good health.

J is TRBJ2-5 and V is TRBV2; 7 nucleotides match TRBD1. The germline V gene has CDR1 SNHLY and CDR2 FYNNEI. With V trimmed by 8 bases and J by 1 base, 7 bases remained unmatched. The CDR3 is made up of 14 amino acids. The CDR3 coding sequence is TGTGCCAGCGGCCCGGGACAGCTCCAAGAGACCCAGTACTTC. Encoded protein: CASGPGQLQETQYF.

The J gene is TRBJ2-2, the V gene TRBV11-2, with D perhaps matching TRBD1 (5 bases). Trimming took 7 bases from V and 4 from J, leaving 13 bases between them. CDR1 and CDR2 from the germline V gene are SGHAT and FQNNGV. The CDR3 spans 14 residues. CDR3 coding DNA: TGTGCCAGCAACCGGCAGGGTGGCACCGGGGAGCTGTTTTTT. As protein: CASNRQGGTGELFF.

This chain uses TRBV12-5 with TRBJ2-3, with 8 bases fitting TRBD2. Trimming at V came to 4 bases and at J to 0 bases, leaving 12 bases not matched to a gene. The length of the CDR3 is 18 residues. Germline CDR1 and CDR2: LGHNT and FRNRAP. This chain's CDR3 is CASGSASGFSSSTDTQYF. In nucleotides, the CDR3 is TGTGCTAGTGGTTCGGCTAGCGGGTTTTCCTCTAGCACAGATACGCAGTATTTT.

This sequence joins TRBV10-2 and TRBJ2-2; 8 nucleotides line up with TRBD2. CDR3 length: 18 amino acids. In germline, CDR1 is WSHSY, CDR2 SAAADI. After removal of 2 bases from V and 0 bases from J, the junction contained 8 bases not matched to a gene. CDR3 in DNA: TGCGCCAGCAGTGAGGGCACTAGCGGTGCCGCGAACACCGGGGAGCTGTTTTTT. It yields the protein CASSEGTSGAANTGELFF.

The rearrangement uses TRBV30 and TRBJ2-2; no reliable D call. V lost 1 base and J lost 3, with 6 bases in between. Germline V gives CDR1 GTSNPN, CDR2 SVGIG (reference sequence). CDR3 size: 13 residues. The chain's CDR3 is CAWSADYTGELFF. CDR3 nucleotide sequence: TGTGCCTGGAGTGCCGACTACACCGGGGAGCTGTTTTTT. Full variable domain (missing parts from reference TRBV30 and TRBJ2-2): SQTIHQWPATLVQPVGSPLSLECTVEGTSNPNLYWYRQAAGRGLQLLFYSVGIGQISSEVPQNLSASRPQDRQFILSSKKLLLSDSGFYLCAWSADYTGELFFGEGSRLTVL.

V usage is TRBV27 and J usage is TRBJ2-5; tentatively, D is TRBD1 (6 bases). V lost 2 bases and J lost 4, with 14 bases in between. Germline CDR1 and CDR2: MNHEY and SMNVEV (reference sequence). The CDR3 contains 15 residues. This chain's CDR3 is CASSLHRVGRETQYF. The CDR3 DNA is TGTGCCAGCAGTTTACACAGGGTTGGTAGAGAGACCCAGTACTTC.

Written as DNA, the CDR3 is TGCGCCAGCAGCCTGGAACCTAGGGGCAGCAGCACAGATACGCAGTATTTT. Protein: CASSLEPRGSSTDTQYF. The V call is TRBV5-1, the J call TRBJ2-3; a weak D match, TRBD1 (5 bases). This CDR3 region has 17 residues. The germline V gene has CDR1 SGHRS and CDR2 YFSETQ. V lost 4 bases and J lost 0, with 18 bases in between. Filled out from reference TRBV5-1 and TRBJ2-3, the complete variable domain reads KAGVTQTPRYLIKTRGQQVTLSCSPISGHRSVSWYQQTPGQGLQFLFEYFSETQRNKGNFPGRFSGRQFSNSRSEMNVSTLELGDSALYLCASSLEPRGSSTDTQYFGPGTRLTVL.

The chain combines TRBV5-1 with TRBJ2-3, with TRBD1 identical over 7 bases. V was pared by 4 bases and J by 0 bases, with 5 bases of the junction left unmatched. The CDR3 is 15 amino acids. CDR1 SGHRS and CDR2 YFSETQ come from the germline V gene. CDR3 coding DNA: TGCGCCAGCAGCGAACAGGGGTCCAGCACAGATACGCAGTATTTT. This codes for CASSEQGSSTDTQYF.

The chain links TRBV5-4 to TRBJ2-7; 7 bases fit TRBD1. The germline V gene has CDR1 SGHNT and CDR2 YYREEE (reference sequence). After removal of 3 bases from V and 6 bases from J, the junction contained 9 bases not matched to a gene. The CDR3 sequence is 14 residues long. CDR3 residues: CASSSWDRETEQYF. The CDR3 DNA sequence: TGTGCCAGCAGCTCGTGGGACAGAGAAACCGAGCAGTACTTC.

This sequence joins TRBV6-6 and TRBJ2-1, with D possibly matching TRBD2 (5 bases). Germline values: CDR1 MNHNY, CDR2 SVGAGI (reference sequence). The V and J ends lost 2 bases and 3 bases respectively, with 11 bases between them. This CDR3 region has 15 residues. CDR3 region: CASSYGLAHYNEQFF. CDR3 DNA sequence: TGTGCCAGCAGTTACGGGCTAGCCCACTACAATGAGCAGTTCTTC.

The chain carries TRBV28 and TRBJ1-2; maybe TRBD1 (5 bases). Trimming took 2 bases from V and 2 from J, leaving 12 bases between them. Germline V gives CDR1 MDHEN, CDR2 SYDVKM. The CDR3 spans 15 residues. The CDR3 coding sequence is TGTGCCAGCAGTTTACCCGGGACCCTGAACTATGGCTACACCTTC. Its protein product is CASSLPGTLNYGYTF.

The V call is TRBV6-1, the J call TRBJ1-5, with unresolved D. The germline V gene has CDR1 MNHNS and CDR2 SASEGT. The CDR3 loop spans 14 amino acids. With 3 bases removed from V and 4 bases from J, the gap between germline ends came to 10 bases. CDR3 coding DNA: TGTGCCAGCAGTGAGAATTGGACGAATCAGCCCCAGCATTTT. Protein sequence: CASSENWTNQPQHF.

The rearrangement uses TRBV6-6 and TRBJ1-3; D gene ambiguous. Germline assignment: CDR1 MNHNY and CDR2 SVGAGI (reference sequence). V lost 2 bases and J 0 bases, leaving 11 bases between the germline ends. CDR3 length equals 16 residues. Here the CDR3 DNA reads TGTGCCAGCAGTTACACAAGCCTGCTCTCTGGAAACACCATATATTTT. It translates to CASSYTSLLSGNTIYF.